This passage covers 18 T cell receptor beta chains from one sample sequenced in a study of PD-1 blockade in classical Hodgkin lymphoma. Measured with immunoSEQ multiplex PCR; TCRdb has only the in-frame clones, and not every one. Counted here are some 16,000 clones, around 83% occurring once; the ten biggest clones make up approximately 0.8%. The time point here: newly diagnosed, previously untreated cHL patient sample. CD4+ T cells were purified from thawed PBMCs by negative selection. The sample comprised CD4+ T cells from blood. These receptors were collected from a human donor with classical Hodgkin lymphoma.

This chain links TRBV19 with TRBJ2-1; TRBD2 matches at 9 bases. The V and J ends lost 5 bases and 9 bases, in that order; junction bases with no gene match: 8. CDR3 length: 14 amino acids. CDR1 is LNHDA and CDR2 is SQIVND in the germline V gene (reference sequence). CDR3 sequence (DNA): TGTGCCAGTAGTTTGTGGGGGACTAGCTTTGAGCAGTTCTTC. This sequence encodes CASSLWGTSFEQFF.

A single count supports this clone. This sequence joins TRBV11-3 and TRBJ2-1, with D hard to call. The CDR3 consists of 13 residues. The V gene lost 2 bases and the J gene lost 10 bases, with 12 bases spanning the gap. The V gene's germline CDR1 is SGHNT and CDR2 YENEEA. DNA for the CDR3: TGTGCCAGCAGCTTATTGGTGCTGACAGAGCAGTTCTTC. Translating it yields CASSLLVLTEQFF.

This clone was found once. The rearrangement uses TRBV19 and TRBJ2-4; TRBD1 might be the D (5 bases). Germline assignment: CDR1 LNHDA and CDR2 SQIVND (reference sequence). The CDR3 length is 16 residues. Between the trimmed V and J ends, which lost 3 bases and 3 bases, there was a span of 15 bases. The CDR3: CASSMNRIGNKNIQYF. The DNA of the CDR3 is TGTGCCAGTAGTATGAACAGGATTGGTAACAAAAACATTCAGTACTTC.

CDR3 region: CASSLTQGARNEQFF. The CDR3 DNA follows: TGTGCCAGCAGTTTGACGCAGGGGGCACGCAATGAGCAGTTCTTC. The rearrangement links TRBV27 to TRBJ2-1; 8 nucleotides align to TRBD1. CDR1 and CDR2 from the germline V gene are MNHEY and SMNVEV (reference sequence). The CDR3 is 15 amino acids. Losses at the gene ends were 3 bases for V and 6 bases for J; bases not matched to a gene: 7.

J is TRBJ2-7 and V is TRBV2; 7 positions match TRBD1. CDR1 and CDR2 from the germline V gene are SNHLY and FYNNEI. The V segment lost 5 bases and the J segment 4 bases; nucleotides outside the gene matches: 5. The CDR3 has 13 residues. DNA of the CDR3: TGTGCCAGCAGTCACGGGACAGTTTACGAGCAGTACTTC. It codes for CASSHGTVYEQYF.

The genes are TRBV19 and TRBJ1-5; D gene uncertain. With 4 bases removed from V and 0 bases from J, the gap between germline ends came to 10 bases. Germline V gene sequence: CDR1 LNHDA, CDR2 SQIVND (reference sequence). This CDR3 region has 15 residues. This CDR3 reads CASSNTPYSNQPQHF. CDR3 coding DNA: TGTGCCAGTAGTAATACACCTTATAGCAATCAGCCCCAGCATTTT.

The chain couples TRBV11-2 to TRBJ2-3; D gene uncertain. The CDR3 has 14 residues. V lost 3 bases, J lost 0 bases, and 7 bases lay in between. Germline V gene lookup returns CDR1 SGHAT and CDR2 FQNNGV. Here the CDR3 reads CASSFSPSTDTQYF. CDR3 DNA sequence: TGTGCCAGCAGCTTTTCACCTAGCACAGATACGCAGTATTTT.

The rearrangement uses TRBV19 and TRBJ1-3; D might be TRBD1 (5 bases). The length of the CDR3 is 13 residues. V was clipped by 7 bases and J by 8 bases, with 15 bases between them. The germline V gene encodes CDR1 LNHDA and CDR2 SQIVND (reference sequence). In DNA, the CDR3 is TGTGCCAGTAAAATTCTTGCGGGGGACACCATATATTTT. Its protein is CASKILAGDTIYF.

This chain links TRBV11-2 with TRBJ2-7; a weak D match, TRBD1 (5 bases). Germline CDR1 is SGHAT and CDR2 is FQNNGV. The CDR3 covers 13 residues. The V end lost 5 bases, the J end lost 8 bases, and 16 bases lay between the germline ends. CDR3 sequence (DNA): TGTGCCAGCAGCCCGCAGCGCAGGGTAAAGCAGTACTTC. It is translated as CASSPQRRVKQYF.

This clone was detected a few times. CDR3 in DNA: TGCGCCAGCAGCCAAGAAGGTCAGATCAATGAAAAACTGTTTTTT. Translated, it gives CASSQEGQINEKLFF. This chain uses TRBV4-1 with TRBJ1-4; D gene uncertain. The CDR3 runs to 15 residues. Trimming removed 0 bases from V and 5 bases from J, with 10 bases in between. Germline V gene data show CDR1 as MGHRA and CDR2 as YSYEKL.

The gene calls are TRBV28 and TRBJ2-2, with 9 bases matching TRBD1. Germline-derived CDR1 and CDR2 are MDHEN and SYDVKM. The CDR3 extends over 17 amino acids. With V trimmed by 7 bases and J by 2 bases, 11 bases remained unmatched. CDR3 protein: CASKRVGDRVNTGELFF. The CDR3 DNA reads TGTGCCAGCAAAAGGGTTGGGGACAGGGTCAACACCGGGGAGCTGTTTTTT.

The V gene is TRBV7-2, the J gene TRBJ2-3; D gene uncertain. The CDR3 has 13 amino acids. V was pared by 1 base and J by 5 bases, with 7 bases between. Germline values: CDR1 SGHTA, CDR2 FQGNSA. CDR3 nucleotide sequence: TGTGCCAGCAGCTTAGAAAGGAGAGATACGCAGTATTTT. Translated, it gives CASSLERRDTQYF.

This clone was observed a single time. J is TRBJ2-7 and V is TRBV15; possibly TRBD1 for D (6 bases). The CDR3 covers 14 residues. The V gene's germline CDR1 is LNHNV and CDR2 YYDKDF (reference sequence). V was shortened by 4 bases and J by 3 bases, with 13 bases between the two germline ends. The CDR3 DNA sequence: TGTGCCACCAGCACCAGTGTCAGGGGCTACGAGCAGTACTTC. It translates to CATSTSVRGYEQYF.

DNA for the CDR3: TGTGCCACCAGCAGCCCTCTCCCGGGACTAGCGGGAGTAGGTGAGCAGTTCTTC. This translates into CATSSPLPGLAGVGEQFF. The gene calls are TRBV15 and TRBJ2-1; 14 bases line up with TRBD2. Germline V CDR1 and CDR2: LNHNV, YYDKDF (reference sequence). This CDR3 has 18 residues. V lost 3 bases to trimming and J lost 9 bases; unmatched junction nucleotides: 13.

V usage is TRBV7-9 and J usage is TRBJ2-7; D uncertain. This CDR3 region has 14 residues. V was clipped by 1 base and J by 1 base, with 8 bases between them. Germline CDR1 is SEHNR and CDR2 is FQNEAQ (reference sequence). Written as DNA, the CDR3 is TGTGCCAGCAGCTTAGGATCCATTTCCTACGAGCAGTACTTC. Protein sequence: CASSLGSISYEQYF.

The rearrangement links TRBV27 to TRBJ2-2; no clear D. Germline values: CDR1 MNHEY, CDR2 SMNVEV (reference sequence). The germline V and J ends were trimmed by 2 bases and 2 bases, with 6 bases remaining between them. The CDR3 runs to 14 residues. This CDR3 is CASSLVLNTGELFF. Here the CDR3 DNA reads TGTGCCAGCAGTTTAGTGCTAAACACCGGGGAGCTGTTTTTT.

The V call is TRBV7-7, the J call TRBJ2-2, with TRBD1 matching 8 bases. The CDR3 length is 15 residues. The trim removed 5 bases at V and 8 bases at J, leaving 10 bases unmatched. The germline gives CDR1 SSHAT, CDR2 FNYEAQ (reference sequence). The CDR3 DNA reads as TGTGCCAGCAGCCGAAGGACAGGGCTCGCAGGGGAGCTGTTTTTT. This sequence encodes CASSRRTGLAGELFF. The complete variable domain, with remaining parts taken from reference TRBV7-7 and TRBJ2-2, reads GAGVSQSPRYKVTKRGQDVTLRCDPISSHATLYWYQQALGQGPEFLTYFNYEAQPDKSGLPSDRFSAERPEGSISTLTIQRTEQRDSAMYRCASSRRTGLAGELFFGEGSRLTVL.

The V and J genes are TRBV7-9 and TRBJ2-4, with D tentatively TRBD2 (7 bases). V lost 5 bases and J lost 3, with 20 bases in between. This CDR3 comprises 17 residues. Looked up from germline, CDR1 is SEHNR and CDR2 is FQNEAQ (reference sequence). CDR3 region: CASSQTLGGPDKNIQYF. CDR3 sequence (DNA): TGTGCCAGCAGCCAGACCCTCGGGGGGCCGGACAAAAACATTCAGTACTTC.